Below are 30 T cell receptor beta chains sequenced from a single sample in a study of early T cells in non-severe SARS-CoV-2 infection. MiXCR, applied by TCRdb to the 5' RACE reads, yields one record per CDR3 protein. The sample holds over 20,000 distinct CDR3 sequences, approximately 4.8% seen once. Sequences were obtained from whole blood. Every receptor here comes from an adult who was a healthcare worker with PCR-confirmed SARS-CoV-2 infection or an uninfected control (not recorded which).

The table lists this clonotype with many counts. The chain employs TRBV11-2 and TRBJ2-1, with TRBD2 as a possible D gene (5 bases). CDR3 length equals 15 residues. Germline V gene lookup returns CDR1 SGHAT and CDR2 FQNNGV. The germline V and J ends were trimmed by 8 bases and 0 bases, with 14 bases remaining between them. The chain's CDR3 is CASSLAGLSYNEQFF. The CDR3 nucleotides are TGTGCCAGCTCGCTTGCGGGCCTCTCCTACAATGAGCAGTTCTTC.

This clonotype appeared many times. This chain connects TRBV20-1 to TRBJ2-4; 9 nucleotides align to TRBD1. The CDR3 has 17 amino acids. Losses at the gene ends were 3 bases for V and 0 bases for J; bases not matched to a gene: 9. The germline V gene has CDR1 DFQATT and CDR2 SNEGSKA (reference sequence). CDR3 DNA: TGCAGTGCTAGTCCCGGGACAGGGCAGATAGCCAAAAACATTCAGTACTTC. Encoded protein: CSASPGTGQIAKNIQYF.

This clonotype was seen a few times. This sequence joins TRBV7-3 and TRBJ1-1; D is uncertain. The germline CDR1 and CDR2 sequences are SGHTA and FQGTGA. CDR3 length: 13 residues. The V end lost 5 bases, the J end lost 1 base, and 8 bases lay between the germline ends. DNA for the CDR3: TGTGCCAGCAGCAACCAGAGGAACACTGAAGCTTTCTTT. It translates to CASSNQRNTEAFF.

This clonotype was seen at least ten times. V gene TRBV28 combines with J gene TRBJ2-1; 7 bases are a match to TRBD1. Germline V gene lookup returns CDR1 MDHEN and CDR2 SYDVKM. The CDR3 covers 15 residues. J lost 0 bases, V lost 5 bases, and 4 bases had no gene match. The CDR3 DNA is TGTGCCAGCAGTAACAGGGGTTTCTCCTACAATGAGCAGTTCTTC. It specifies CASSNRGFSYNEQFF.

This clonotype qualifies as medium-sized. The CDR3 loop reads CASRDPGQSSGNTIYF. CDR3 coding DNA: TGTGCCAGCAGGGATCCGGGACAGAGCTCTGGAAACACCATATATTTT. V usage is TRBV2 and J usage is TRBJ1-3, with 7 positions matching TRBD1. This CDR3 has 16 residues. The V segment lost 6 bases and the J segment 0 bases; nucleotides outside the gene matches: 8. Germline V gene data show CDR1 as SNHLY and CDR2 as FYNNEI.

This clonotype was picked up many times. The chain uses TRBV5-1 and TRBJ2-7; either TRBD1 or TRBD2 may supply D (5 bases each). The CDR3 consists of 14 residues. The V and J ends lost 4 bases and 0 bases respectively, with 11 bases between them. CDR1 and CDR2 from the germline V gene are SGHRS and YFSETQ. CDR3 loop: CASSDSGTSYEQYF. The CDR3 coding sequence is TGCGCCAGCAGCGACTCCGGGACCTCCTACGAGCAGTACTTC. The variable domain in full, completed from reference TRBV5-1 and TRBJ2-7, reads KAGVTQTPRYLIKTRGQQVTLSCSPISGHRSVSWYQQTPGQGLQFLFEYFSETQRNKGNFPGRFSGRQFSNSRSEMNVSTLELGDSALYLCASSDSGTSYEQYFGPGTRLTVT.

The V gene is TRBV25-1, the J gene TRBJ1-1; the D is unclear. The CDR3 is 14 amino acids. Trimming left V 2 bases short and J 3 bases short, with 10 bases between. Germline V CDR1 and CDR2: MGHDK, SYGVNS. The CDR3 here is CASSEGLSHTEAFF. The CDR3 nucleotides are TGTGCCAGCAGTGAAGGTCTGTCCCACACTGAAGCTTTCTTT.

This clonotype was detected many times. The rearrangement links TRBV4-1 to TRBJ2-1; D gene unclear. The CDR3 has 15 amino acids. Germline V gene sequence: CDR1 MGHRA, CDR2 YSYEKL. V lost 1 base and J 5 bases, leaving 12 bases between the germline ends. CDR3 coding DNA: TGCGCCAGCAGCCAAGGAAGAGGATCGGACAATGAGCAGTTCTTC. Translated: CASSQGRGSDNEQFF.

This clonotype was counted many times. The genes are TRBV7-3 and TRBJ2-3; 8 bases align to TRBD2. The germline CDR1 and CDR2 sequences are SGHTA and FQGTGA. The CDR3 is made up of 14 amino acids. The junction had 1 base not matched to a gene; V was cut back by 3 bases and J by 2 bases. This CDR3 is CASSLTSDTDTQYF. In nucleotides, the CDR3 is TGTGCCAGCAGCTTGACTAGCGACACAGATACGCAGTATTTT.

There are many counts of this clonotype. The chain joins TRBV6-1 to TRBJ2-3; D is perhaps TRBD2 (5 bases). Looked up from germline, CDR1 is MNHNS and CDR2 is SASEGT. This CDR3 comprises 13 residues. Trimming took off 3 bases at V and 6 bases at J, with 10 bases between the two ends. For the CDR3, the DNA is TGTGCCAGCAGTGAGAGACGAGGGGATACGCAGTATTTT. Its protein is CASSERRGDTQYF.

This clonotype was picked up many times. The genes are TRBV6-6 and TRBJ1-5; 7 bases map to TRBD1. The CDR3 spans 16 residues. V lost 0 bases to trimming and J lost 5 bases; unmatched junction nucleotides: 7. CDR1 is MNHNY and CDR2 is SVGAGI in the germline V gene (reference sequence). The DNA for the CDR3 is TGTGCCAGCAGTTACTCCCAGGGGGGGAGGGATCAGCCCCAGCATTTT. Protein sequence: CASSYSQGGRDQPQHF.

This clonotype showed up many times. This chain connects TRBV5-1 to TRBJ2-6; D gene uncertain. Germline V gene sequence: CDR1 SGHRS, CDR2 YFSETQ. CDR3 size: 15 residues. Between the trimmed V and J ends, which lost 0 bases and 2 bases, there was a span of 6 bases. The DNA for the CDR3 is TGCGCCAGCAGCTTGGTAGGGACTGGGGCCAACGTCCTGACTTTC. It yields the protein CASSLVGTGANVLTF.

This clonotype has at least ten counts. This chain uses TRBV5-1 with TRBJ2-5; D possibly corresponds to TRBD1 (5 bases). Germline CDR1 is SGHRS and CDR2 is YFSETQ. This CDR3 has 14 residues. With 5 bases removed from V and 5 bases from J, the gap between germline ends came to 16 bases. The CDR3 reads CASSSGLLWETQYF. The CDR3 nucleotides are TGCGCCAGCAGTTCAGGGTTATTATGGGAGACCCAGTACTTC.

The chain couples TRBV12-3 or TRBV12-4 to TRBJ1-3; no definite D call. V lost 3 bases to trimming and J lost 7 bases, with 10 bases between them. The CDR3 sequence is 13 residues long. The DNA of the CDR3 is TGTGCCAGCAGTTTGATTCTCCACAACACCATATATTTT. It yields the protein CASSLILHNTIYF.

The V gene is TRBV20-1, the J gene TRBJ1-2; 11 bases agree with TRBD1. CDR3 length: 18 amino acids. The trim removed 0 bases at V and 4 bases at J, leaving 13 bases unmatched. Germline assignment: CDR1 DFQATT and CDR2 SNEGSKA (reference sequence). CDR3 region: CSARDPGQGARQLYGYTF. The CDR3, as DNA: TGCAGTGCTAGAGATCCTGGACAGGGGGCGCGTCAGCTCTATGGCTACACCTTC.

This clonotype showed up just a few times. V usage is TRBV7-9 and J usage is TRBJ1-6, with 9 nucleotides matching TRBD1. CDR3 length: 15 residues. Trimming took 1 base from V and 5 from J; bases not matched to a gene: 0. Germline V gene sequence: CDR1 SEHNR, CDR2 FQNEAQ (reference sequence). Here the CDR3 reads CASSLGQGDNSPLHF. Here the CDR3 DNA reads TGTGCCAGCAGCTTAGGACAGGGGGATAATTCACCCCTCCACTTT.

This clonotype was found a few times. The chain links TRBV18 to TRBJ2-7, with 9 bases fitting TRBD2. The V segment lost 3 bases and the J segment 0 bases; nucleotides outside the gene matches: 9. In germline, CDR1 is KGHSH, CDR2 LQKENI. CDR3 length: 17 residues. CDR3 region: CASSPSGGQLNSYEQYF. The CDR3 nucleotides are TGTGCCAGCTCACCTAGCGGGGGACAGTTGAACTCCTACGAGCAGTACTTC.

As DNA, the CDR3 is TGTGCCAGCAGTTACTCGAGGCAGAGCTCCTACGAGCAGTACTTC. Translated, it gives CASSYSRQSSYEQYF. V is TRBV6-5 and J is TRBJ2-7; D unclear. CDR1 MNHEY and CDR2 SVGAGI come from the germline V gene. V gave up 0 bases and J gave up 0 bases, with 9 bases separating them. The CDR3 is made up of 15 amino acids.

This clonotype has at least ten counts. This sequence joins TRBV19 and TRBJ1-5; D is unresolved. Germline CDR1 reads LNHDA; CDR2 reads SQIVND (reference sequence). V lost 3 bases and J lost 5, with 14 bases in between. The CDR3 length is 15 residues. CDR3 DNA: TGTGCCAGTAGTATTGGGTGGATCTCCTATCAGCCCCAGCATTTT. Amino acids: CASSIGWISYQPQHF.

This clonotype was counted many times. This sequence joins TRBV20-1 and TRBJ1-1, with D uncertain. CDR1 DFQATT and CDR2 SNEGSKA come from the germline V gene (reference sequence). The V and J ends lost 0 bases and 2 bases respectively, with 10 bases between them. The CDR3 extends over 14 amino acids. In DNA form, the CDR3 reads TGCAGTGCTAGAGATGTTACATCAAACACTGAAGCTTTCTTT. This translates into CSARDVTSNTEAFF.

This clonotype has only a few counts. A junction end diverges from the germline sequence, so it may reflect a read error. V and J are TRBV19 and TRBJ1-1; 7 bases are shared with TRBD1. CDR3 length equals 15 residues. Germline CDR1 LNHDA, CDR2 SQIVND (reference sequence). The CDR3 here is CTSRGTVTVGTEAFF. CDR3 in DNA: TGTACCAGTAGGGGGACAGTCACGGTTGGTACTGAAGCTTTCTTT.

This clonotype was seen ten or more times. The rearrangement uses TRBV2 and TRBJ2-7; D gene unclear. Trimming took off 6 bases at V and 0 bases at J, with 12 bases between the two ends. This CDR3 contains 14 residues. Germline V lookup: CDR1 SNHLY, CDR2 FYNNEI. CDR3 loop: CASRASESSYEQYF. For the CDR3, the DNA is TGTGCCAGCAGGGCGTCAGAGAGCTCCTACGAGCAGTACTTC.

This clonotype has more than one count but fewer than ten. The gene calls are TRBV20-1 and TRBJ1-6; D remains ambiguous. Germline V gene lookup returns CDR1 DFQATT and CDR2 SNEGSKA (reference sequence). The V gene lost 6 bases and the J gene lost 0 bases, with 12 bases spanning the gap. The CDR3 contains 15 residues. CDR3 DNA sequence: TGCAGTGCGACTACACGGGGCTCCTATAATTCACCCCTCCACTTT. This codes for CSATTRGSYNSPLHF.

This clonotype was detected ten times or more. The chain employs TRBV3-1 and TRBJ2-1; D could derive from TRBD1 or TRBD2 (6 bases each). The V and J ends lost 2 bases and 7 bases respectively, with 12 bases between them. The CDR3 runs 14 residues. CDR1 LGHDT and CDR2 YNNKEL come from the germline V gene (reference sequence). The CDR3 DNA follows: TGTGCCAGCAGCCAAAGGGGGGCGCGAAATGAGCAGTTCTTC. This sequence encodes CASSQRGARNEQFF.

This clonotype was seen more than once but under ten times. The rearrangement uses TRBV12-3 or TRBV12-4 and TRBJ1-1, with D unresolved. Trimming took off 8 bases at V and 1 base at J, with 20 bases between the two ends. The CDR3 totals 16 residues. The chain's CDR3 is CASGPPSGSQNTEAFF. For the CDR3, the DNA is TGTGCCAGCGGCCCCCCTAGTGGCAGCCAGAACACTGAAGCTTTCTTT.

This clonotype was recorded many times. This chain joins TRBV7-2 and TRBJ1-2; 9 bases agree with TRBD1. The CDR3 covers 13 residues. CDR1 is SGHTA and CDR2 is FQGNSA in the germline V gene. Trimming took 7 bases from V and 7 from J; bases not matched to a gene: 7. Here the CDR3 reads CASTTDRGLGYTF. The DNA of the CDR3 is TGTGCCAGCACCACGGACAGGGGTCTTGGCTACACCTTC.

The sample holds many counts of this clonotype. The chain is built from TRBV12-3 or TRBV12-4 and TRBJ2-3; tentative D call: TRBD2 (6 bases). The CDR3 consists of 14 residues. The V gene lost 3 bases and the J gene lost 5 bases, with 12 bases spanning the gap. Written as DNA, the CDR3 is TGTGCCAGCAGTTTTGGCGGGGCGGGAGATACGCAGTATTTT. Protein: CASSFGGAGDTQYF.

This clonotype was seen at least ten times. This chain links TRBV29-1 with TRBJ1-4; perhaps TRBD1 as D (5 bases). The CDR3 loop spans 12 amino acids. Looked up from germline, CDR1 is SQVTM and CDR2 is ANQGSEA. The germline V and J ends were trimmed by 4 bases and 8 bases, with 11 bases remaining between them. CDR3 in amino acids: CSVVGLAEKLFF. The CDR3 DNA follows: TGCAGCGTTGTGGGGCTAGCGGAAAAACTGTTTTTT.

The chain has TRBV10-3 and TRBJ2-7, with D unclear. Germline V gene data show CDR1 as ENHRY and CDR2 as SYGVKD. CDR3 size: 13 residues. V lost 3 bases and J lost 6, with 12 bases in between. This chain's CDR3 is CAISDGKGCEQYF. The CDR3 bases are TGTGCCATCAGTGACGGAAAGGGATGCGAGCAGTACTTC.

The table lists this clonotype with a few counts. V gene TRBV7-2 combines with J gene TRBJ2-7; D is unclear. Trimming pared 0 bases from V and 2 bases from J, leaving 5 bases between. There are 13 residues in the CDR3. The germline V gene encodes CDR1 SGHTA and CDR2 FQGNSA. As DNA, the CDR3 is TGTGCCAGCAGCTTAGCGCTGACCTACGAGCAGTACTTC. Translating it yields CASSLALTYEQYF. Drawing the rest from reference TRBV7-2 and TRBJ2-7, the complete variable domain is GAGVSQSPSNKVTEKGKDVELRCDPISGHTALYWYRQSLGQGLEFLIYFQGNSAPDKSGLPSDRFSAERTGGSVSTLTIQRTQQEDSAVYLCASSLALTYEQYFGPGTRLTVT.